This TCR beta chain was found in a study of T cell changes during pregnancy in multiple sclerosis. The sample holds one count of this clone. Some clones are missing from TCRdb's copy, which holds only in-frame ones; the method was immunoSEQ multiplex PCR. The table lists just under 80,000 clones, about 93% of them singletons. This CDR3 has 14 residues. Trimming removed 3 bases at V and 5 bases at J, with 13 bases between. Germline CDR1 is LNHNV and CDR2 is YYDKDF (reference sequence). The chain combines TRBV15 with TRBJ1-2; D gene uncertain. This TCR was sampled from a female donor in good health, enrolled as a control in a pregnancy study. The sequences come from peripheral blood, collected in the second trimester of pregnancy. The CDR3: CATSSGRAGYGYTF. Written as DNA, the CDR3 is TGTGCCACCAGCAGTGGGAGGGCAGGATATGGCTACACCTTC.